These 10 T cell receptor beta chains share one sample of origin, sequenced in a study of OX40 agonist ivuxolimab in advanced cancers. Using immunoSEQ multiplex PCR, the repertoire was profiled, and TCRdb retains in-frame clones only, with some absent. The sample lists around 38,000 clones; approximately 80% were seen once. The source material was CD4+ or CD8+ T cells sorted from blood, sampled in a trial of the OX40 agonist ivuxolimab. These receptor sequences come from an adult with an advanced solid tumor such as melanoma, head and neck, liver or kidney cancer.

The chain uses TRBV25-1 and TRBJ2-1, with D possibly being TRBD2 (6 bases). Trimming cost V 7 bases and J 6 bases, with 10 bases left between them. This CDR3 region has 12 residues. Germline V gene sequence: CDR1 MGHDK, CDR2 SYGVNS. The CDR3 nucleotides read TGTGCCAGCACGGCCGGGGGCAATGAGCAGTTCTTC. Translation gives CASTAGGNEQFF.

This clone was picked up one time. The genes are TRBV25-1 and TRBJ1-2; a possible D gene is TRBD1 (5 bases). V lost 2 bases and J 5 bases, leaving 15 bases between the germline ends. The CDR3 contains 15 residues. CDR1 is MGHDK and CDR2 is SYGVNS in the germline V gene. The CDR3 DNA is TGTGCCAGCAGTGAACTGACAGAGACGCTGTATGGCTACACCTTC. Protein sequence: CASSELTETLYGYTF.

The rearrangement joins TRBV15 to TRBJ1-1; possible D gene TRBD1, 6 bases. Germline CDR1 and CDR2: LNHNV and YYDKDF (reference sequence). V lost 1 base and J lost 3, with 12 bases in between. CDR3 size: 15 residues. The CDR3 spells CATSRGGGGYTEAFF. The DNA for the CDR3 is TGTGCCACCAGCAGAGGAGGAGGGGGGTACACTGAAGCTTTCTTT. The complete variable domain, with remaining parts taken from reference TRBV15 and TRBJ1-1, reads DAMVIQNPRYQVTQFGKPVTLSCSQTLNHNVMYWYQQKSSQAPKLLFHYYDKDFNNEADTPDNFQSRRPNTSFCFLDIRSPGLGDTAMYLCATSRGGGGYTEAFFGQGTRLTVV.

V gene TRBV10-1 combines with J gene TRBJ1-5; D is uncertain. Trimming shortened V by 6 bases and J by 3 bases, and 9 bases separated the two germline ends. CDR3 length: 13 residues. Germline values: CDR1 WNHNN, CDR2 SYGVQD (reference sequence). CDR3 region: CASSAAYNQPQHF. CDR3 coding DNA: TGCGCCAGCAGCGCAGCCTACAATCAGCCCCAGCATTTT.

The chain uses TRBV4-3 and TRBJ2-7; 8 positions agree with TRBD2. Germline CDR1 and CDR2: LGHNA and YSLEER. The CDR3 length is 18 residues. The V segment lost 1 base and the J segment 0 bases; nucleotides outside the gene matches: 11. As DNA, the CDR3 is TGCGCCAGCAGCCAAGGCCCTGGCACTAGCGGCAGCTCCTACGAGCAGTACTTC. Translation gives CASSQGPGTSGSSYEQYF.

The V call is TRBV7-6, the J call TRBJ2-1; D unresolved. Trimming took 5 bases from V and 6 from J, leaving 11 bases between them. The CDR3 contains 13 residues. The germline CDR1 and CDR2 sequences are SGHVS and FNYEAQ. DNA of the CDR3: TGTGCCAGCAGCCCTGATGGGTTCAATGAGCAGTTCTTC. Encoded protein: CASSPDGFNEQFF.

The chain combines TRBV18 with TRBJ1-1, with D possibly matching TRBD1 (5 bases). CDR3 length: 16 amino acids. V was pared by 3 bases and J by 1 base, with 15 bases between. The germline gives CDR1 KGHSH, CDR2 LQKENI. The CDR3 sequence is CASSPGPTPANTEAFF. For the CDR3, the DNA is TGTGCCAGCTCACCGGGACCGACCCCGGCGAACACTGAAGCTTTCTTT.

V usage is TRBV11-2 and J usage is TRBJ2-5; a possible D gene is TRBD1 (5 bases). The J call is doubtful: the DNA matches TRBJ2-7 better. This CDR3 region has 14 residues. CDR1 and CDR2 (germline): SGHAT, FQNNGV. CDR3 loop: CASSLDQGFGEQYF. Written as DNA, the CDR3 is TGTGCCAGCAGCTTAGATCAGGGCTTCGGCGAGCAGTACTTC.

V and J are TRBV7-2 and TRBJ2-2; 12 bases are a match to TRBD2. There are 15 residues in the CDR3. Trimming took 6 bases from V and 5 from J; bases not matched to a gene: 4. Looked up from germline, CDR1 is SGHTA and CDR2 is FQGNSA. As DNA, the CDR3 is TGTGCCAGCAGGTCCGGACTAGCGGGAACCGGGGAGCTGTTTTTT. This translates into CASRSGLAGTGELFF.

The CDR3 nucleotides are TGTGCCAGCAGCTACGGGGGGCCCACTGAAGCTTTCTTT. This sequence encodes CASSYGGPTEAFF. The chain combines TRBV7-2 with TRBJ1-1, with D possibly TRBD1 on 6 matching bases. CDR1 is SGHTA and CDR2 is FQGNSA in the germline V gene. CDR3 length: 13 amino acids. Trimming stripped 4 bases from V and 4 bases from J, with 10 bases between.